This passage covers 32 T cell receptor beta chains from one sample sequenced in a study of Tregs in tolerant kidney transplant recipients. Sequencing used immunoSEQ multiplex PCR; TCRdb keeps in-frame clones, though not all of them. Counted here are tens of thousands of clones, roughly 93% occurring once; the ten biggest clones make up 1.6%. The nonmyeloablative bone marrow transplants came from related graft donors, with transient mixed chimerism. This specimen was CD4+ T cells from blood (PBMCs), taken 12 months after the transplant. The receptors here all came from a human patient who received a combined kidney and bone marrow transplant. Some T cells may be provided by the graft donor.

Here the CDR3 DNA reads TGTGCCAGTAGTACCTACGACAGGATGAACACTGAAGCTTTCTTT. This sequence encodes CASSTYDRMNTEAFF. The chain joins TRBV19 to TRBJ1-1, with a tentative D call TRBD1 (6 bases). Germline values: CDR1 LNHDA, CDR2 SQIVND (reference sequence). The CDR3 extends over 15 amino acids. V was shortened by 4 bases and J by 0 bases, with 12 bases between the two germline ends. The variable domain in full, completed from reference TRBV19 and TRBJ1-1, reads DGGITQSPKYLFRKEGQNVTLSCEQNLNHDAMYWYRQDPGQGLRLIYYSQIVNDFQKGDIAEGYSVSREKKESFPLTVTSAQKNPTAFYLCASSTYDRMNTEAFFGQGTRLTVV.

The gene calls are TRBV14 and TRBJ1-4; D is undetermined. Germline assignment: CDR1 SGHDN and CDR2 FVKESK. V was shortened by 2 bases and J by 7 bases, with 11 bases between the two germline ends. CDR3 length: 14 residues. CDR3 coding DNA: TGTGCCAGCAGCCAATCGGTCGCCGGTGAAAAACTGTTTTTT. It specifies CASSQSVAGEKLFF.

The chain joins TRBV19 to TRBJ2-5, with D tentatively TRBD2 (6 bases). The germline V gene has CDR1 LNHDA and CDR2 SQIVND (reference sequence). This CDR3 region has 17 residues. V lost 2 bases, J lost 0 bases, and 16 bases lay in between. CDR3: CASSIFGRDSNQETQYF. CDR3 coding DNA: TGTGCCAGTAGTATATTTGGCAGGGACTCTAACCAAGAGACCCAGTACTTC.

This clone appeared a single time. V and J are TRBV5-1 and TRBJ2-7, with D perhaps matching TRBD1 (6 bases). The CDR3 is 15 amino acids. CDR1 is SGHRS, CDR2 YFSETQ, per germline. V dropped 3 bases and J dropped 3 bases, with 16 bases sitting between them. CDR3: CASSSEGHLVYEQYF. CDR3 bases: TGCGCCAGCAGCTCCGAGGGACACTTAGTCTACGAGCAGTACTTC.

This clone was counted between two and nine times. J is TRBJ1-1 and V is TRBV10-3; 7 nucleotides align to TRBD1. Trimming took 5 bases from V and 4 from J; bases not matched to a gene: 7. CDR3 length equals 14 residues. Looked up from germline, CDR1 is ENHRY and CDR2 is SYGVKD. CDR3 sequence (DNA): TGTGCCATCAGTCAGGGGGTATGGGGCACTGAAGCTTTCTTT. Translating gives CAISQGVWGTEAFF.

The chain links TRBV28 to TRBJ1-2, with D possibly matching TRBD1 (6 bases). The CDR3 length is 14 residues. Germline lookup yields CDR1 MDHEN and CDR2 SYDVKM. The ends were cut back, 2 bases at V and 4 bases at J, with 11 bases in the middle. CDR3 protein: CASSLGQFSYGYTF. CDR3 nucleotide sequence: TGTGCCAGCAGTTTAGGACAGTTCAGCTATGGCTACACCTTC.

The V and J genes are TRBV11-3 and TRBJ2-5; 7 nucleotides match TRBD1. CDR1 SGHNT and CDR2 YENEEA come from the germline V gene. The CDR3 covers 13 residues. V lost 5 bases and J lost 5; bases outside the gene matches: 5. The DNA for the CDR3 is TGTGCCAGCAGCAGGGGGCGATTGGAGACCCAGTACTTC. Encoded protein: CASSRGRLETQYF.

The gene calls are TRBV5-1 and TRBJ1-2; 7 bases are shared with TRBD1. The CDR3 totals 16 residues. J lost 2 bases, V lost 0 bases, and 7 bases had no gene match. The germline V gene has CDR1 SGHRS and CDR2 YFSETQ. This CDR3 reads CASSLGGGQINYGYTF. In DNA form, the CDR3 reads TGCGCCAGCAGCTTGGGAGGGGGACAGATAAACTATGGCTACACCTTC.

V gene TRBV18 combines with J gene TRBJ1-2, with 9 positions matching TRBD1. Germline CDR1 and CDR2: KGHSH and LQKENI. Losses at the gene ends were 3 bases for V and 6 bases for J; bases not matched to a gene: 5. The CDR3 sequence is 14 residues long. This CDR3 is CASSPDRTGDGYTF. In DNA form, the CDR3 reads TGTGCCAGCTCACCCGATCGGACAGGGGATGGCTACACCTTC.

The CDR3 nucleotides read TGCGCCAGCAGCTTCGGGGGGCCCGAGACCCAGTACTTC. This sequence encodes CASSFGGPETQYF. V gene TRBV5-1 combines with J gene TRBJ2-5; D possibly corresponds to TRBD2 (7 bases). The V and J ends lost 2 bases and 5 bases respectively, with 10 bases between them. Germline CDR1 is SGHRS and CDR2 is YFSETQ. This CDR3 is built from 13 residues.

V is TRBV11-3 and J is TRBJ2-2, with a possible D match to TRBD1 (6 bases). V was trimmed by 8 bases and J by 6 bases, leaving 13 bases between them. This CDR3 contains 13 residues. Per germline, CDR1 SGHNT and CDR2 YENEEA. The CDR3 region is CASQRGWAGELFF. The DNA of the CDR3 is TGTGCCAGCCAAAGGGGGTGGGCCGGGGAGCTGTTTTTT.

This clone was detected only once. This sequence joins TRBV27 and TRBJ2-1; 14 bases are a match to TRBD2. The CDR3 consists of 15 residues. V dropped 2 bases and J dropped 13; count of bases not matched to a gene: 7. CDR1 is MNHEY and CDR2 is SMNVEV in the germline V gene (reference sequence). The chain's CDR3 is CASSLGTSGRYPQFF. CDR3 nucleotide sequence: TGTGCCAGCAGTTTAGGGACTAGCGGGAGATATCCCCAGTTCTTC.

The chain uses TRBV9 and TRBJ2-1; a weak D match, TRBD1 (6 bases). This CDR3 region has 16 residues. Germline V gene sequence: CDR1 SGDLS, CDR2 YYNGEE. The germline V and J ends were trimmed by 4 bases and 0 bases, with 14 bases remaining between them. CDR3 bases: TGTGCCAGCAGCCCCTCAGGGGCCAGCTCCTACAATGAGCAGTTCTTC. Protein product: CASSPSGASSYNEQFF.

The CDR3 protein is CASSLGFGTQYF. CDR3 nucleotides: TGTGCCAGCAGCTTAGGCTTCGGTACGCAGTATTTT. The genes are TRBV7-2 and TRBJ2-3; unclear D gene. Trimming removed 1 base at V and 8 bases at J, with 7 bases between. The CDR3 extends over 12 amino acids. CDR1 is SGHTA, CDR2 FQGNSA, per germline.

The chain has TRBV5-1 and TRBJ2-7; 8 bases match TRBD2. In germline, CDR1 is SGHRS, CDR2 YFSETQ. Trimming took 6 bases from V and 2 from J; bases not matched to a gene: 10. The CDR3 consists of 15 residues. The CDR3 loop is CASTNGGGLPYEQYF. As DNA, the CDR3 is TGCGCCAGCACGAACGGGGGGGGGCTTCCCTACGAGCAGTACTTC. The full variable domain, rest sourced from reference TRBV5-1 and TRBJ2-7, is KAGVTQTPRYLIKTRGQQVTLSCSPISGHRSVSWYQQTPGQGLQFLFEYFSETQRNKGNFPGRFSGRQFSNSRSEMNVSTLELGDSALYLCASTNGGGLPYEQYFGPGTRLTVT.

This clone was seen just once. V gene TRBV4-1 combines with J gene TRBJ2-2, with 7 bases aligning to TRBD1. Germline loops: CDR1 MGHRA, CDR2 YSYEKL. V trimming: 2 bases; J trimming: 4 bases; junction bases outside the gene matches: 4. The CDR3 has 15 residues. The CDR3 spells CASSQRGPVTGELFF. The CDR3 DNA is TGCGCCAGCAGCCAAAGGGGGCCGGTCACCGGGGAGCTGTTTTTT.

The J gene is TRBJ1-4, the V gene TRBV19; 9 bases map to TRBD1. The germline CDR1 and CDR2 sequences are LNHDA and SQIVND (reference sequence). The CDR3 has 16 amino acids. V was pared by 6 bases and J by 0 bases, with 5 bases of the junction left unmatched. Here the CDR3 reads CASSLGQGTTNEKLFF. The CDR3 nucleotides read TGTGCCAGTAGCCTGGGACAGGGTACAACTAATGAAAAACTGTTTTTT.

V is TRBV30 and J is TRBJ1-1, with unresolved D. Germline V gene sequence: CDR1 GTSNPN, CDR2 SVGIG (reference sequence). Deletions cut 0 bases from V and 6 bases from J, with 14 bases between. This CDR3 region has 14 residues. CDR3 coding DNA: TGTGCCTGGAGTGTACCCCTTCCTCGGGCTGAAGCTTTCTTT. This codes for CAWSVPLPRAEAFF.

A few counts support this clone. J is TRBJ2-1 and V is TRBV11-3, with D possibly TRBD1 on 6 matching bases. Germline V gene lookup returns CDR1 SGHNT and CDR2 YENEEA. V lost 3 bases and J lost 4, with 13 bases in between. The CDR3 is 15 amino acids. DNA for the CDR3: TGTGCCAGCAGCTTTTCAGGGACATCTTACAATGAGCAGTTCTTC. Translated, it gives CASSFSGTSYNEQFF.

V is TRBV7-2 and J is TRBJ2-5, with TRBD1 identical over 9 bases. Germline CDR1 SGHTA, CDR2 FQGNSA. V dropped 6 bases and J dropped 1; count of bases not matched to a gene: 6. There are 15 residues in the CDR3. CDR3 amino acids: CASRRDRGSQETQYF. CDR3 nucleotides: TGTGCCAGCAGGCGCGACAGGGGGTCCCAAGAGACCCAGTACTTC.

The chain links TRBV19 to TRBJ1-1; tentatively, D is TRBD1 (5 bases). CDR3 size: 12 residues. Germline loops: CDR1 LNHDA, CDR2 SQIVND (reference sequence). V was shortened by 1 base and J by 7 bases, with 7 bases between the two germline ends. The CDR3 region is CASSIAGYEAFF. CDR3 DNA sequence: TGTGCCAGTAGTATAGCAGGGTATGAAGCTTTCTTT.

The CDR3 loop is CASTSAPGQGREQYF. The CDR3 bases are TGTGCCAGCACCTCAGCCCCTGGACAGGGACGGGAGCAGTACTTC. This sequence joins TRBV7-2 and TRBJ2-7; TRBD1 agrees at 8 bases. V shed 7 bases, J shed 7 bases, and the junction held 15 bases outside the gene matches. From germline, CDR1 is SGHTA and CDR2 FQGNSA. The length of the CDR3 is 15 residues. Full variable domain (remainder filled in from reference TRBV7-2 and TRBJ2-7): GAGVSQSPSNKVTEKGKDVELRCDPISGHTALYWYRQSLGQGLEFLIYFQGNSAPDKSGLPSDRFSAERTGGSVSTLTIQRTQQEDSAVYLCASTSAPGQGREQYFGPGTRLTVT.

V usage is TRBV9 and J usage is TRBJ2-3; 13 nucleotides match TRBD2. The germline CDR1 and CDR2 sequences are SGDLS and YYNGEE. V lost 3 bases and J lost 4; bases outside the gene matches: 5. This CDR3 has 16 amino acids. This chain's CDR3 is CASSARTSGGSDTQYF. The CDR3 DNA sequence: TGTGCCAGCAGCGCAAGGACTAGCGGGGGCTCAGATACGCAGTATTTT. The full variable domain, with the rest looked up from reference TRBV9 and TRBJ2-3, is DSGVTQTPKHLITATGQRVTLRCSPRSGDLSVYWYQQSLDQGLQFLIQYYNGEERAKGNILERFSAQQFPDLHSELNLSSLELGDSALYFCASSARTSGGSDTQYFGPGTRLTVL.

The chain links TRBV4-2 to TRBJ2-2; TRBD1 is a possible D gene (6 bases). Germline V lookup: CDR1 LGHNA, CDR2 YNFKEQ. The CDR3 spans 12 residues. V lost 8 bases and J lost 2, with 6 bases in between. CDR3 region: CASGTNTGELFF. The CDR3 region has the DNA TGTGCCAGCGGGACAAACACCGGGGAGCTGTTTTTT.

J is TRBJ1-1 and V is TRBV4-2; D remains ambiguous. Germline assignment: CDR1 LGHNA and CDR2 YNFKEQ. This CDR3 has 14 amino acids. Trimming shortened V by 0 bases and J by 3 bases, and 8 bases separated the two germline ends. CDR3 loop: CASSQDNKYTEAFF. CDR3 nucleotide sequence: TGTGCCAGCAGCCAAGATAACAAATACACTGAAGCTTTCTTT.

The chain carries TRBV4-2 and TRBJ1-5; TRBD1 aligns across 8 bases. In germline, CDR1 is LGHNA, CDR2 YNFKEQ. Losses at the gene ends were 0 bases for V and 6 bases for J; bases not matched to a gene: 4. The CDR3 is 15 residues long. CDR3 in amino acids: CASSQDGQGGQPQHF. DNA for the CDR3: TGTGCCAGCAGCCAAGACGGACAGGGAGGTCAGCCCCAGCATTTT.

The V call is TRBV29-1, the J call TRBJ2-1, with a tentative D call TRBD1 (6 bases). There are 11 residues in the CDR3. Looked up from germline, CDR1 is SQVTM and CDR2 is ANQGSEA. CDR3 sequence reads: CRTRTANEQFF. As DNA, the CDR3 is TGCAGAACACGGACAGCTAATGAGCAGTTCTTC.

This sequence joins TRBV4-2 and TRBJ2-5; TRBD2 matches 9 bases. This CDR3 is 15 amino acids long. Per the germline V gene, CDR1 is LGHNA and CDR2 is YNFKEQ. With V trimmed by 1 base and J by 2 bases, 2 bases remained unmatched. In nucleotides, the CDR3 is TGTGCCAGCAGCCAAGGGACTAGCGTTCAAGAGACCCAGTACTTC. Its protein is CASSQGTSVQETQYF.

This chain connects TRBV5-6 to TRBJ2-1; D is perhaps TRBD2 (5 bases). Looked up from germline, CDR1 is SGHDT and CDR2 is YYEEEE. V was cut by 3 bases and J by 8 bases, with 9 bases left in between. The length of the CDR3 is 12 residues. The CDR3 loop is CASSYSVHEQFF. CDR3 DNA: TGTGCCAGCAGCTATAGCGTCCATGAGCAGTTCTTC.

V gene TRBV7-2 combines with J gene TRBJ2-7; no clear D gene. Trimming stripped 1 base from V and 2 bases from J, with 6 bases between. CDR3 length equals 13 residues. Looked up from germline, CDR1 is SGHTA and CDR2 is FQGNSA. CDR3 bases: TGTGCCAGCAGCTTAGGAGTCACCTACGAGCAGTACTTC. Amino acid sequence: CASSLGVTYEQYF.

The V and J genes are TRBV19 and TRBJ1-2; 9 nucleotides align to TRBD1. The CDR3 extends over 15 amino acids. With 2 bases clipped from V and 4 bases from J, the junction kept 5 bases outside the gene matches. Germline-derived CDR1 and CDR2 are LNHDA and SQIVND (reference sequence). The CDR3 coding sequence is TGTGCCAGTAGTATATCCCAGGACAGGGGCTATGGCTACACCTTC. It is translated as CASSISQDRGYGYTF.

This chain uses TRBV19 with TRBJ1-2, with 7 bases that match TRBD1. Germline assignment: CDR1 LNHDA and CDR2 SQIVND (reference sequence). V shed 10 bases, J shed 6 bases, and the junction held 14 bases outside the gene matches. CDR3 length: 14 residues. The CDR3 nucleotides are TGTGCCACCACCGGGACAGTTCCCGGGAATGGCTACACCTTC. This sequence encodes CATTGTVPGNGYTF.